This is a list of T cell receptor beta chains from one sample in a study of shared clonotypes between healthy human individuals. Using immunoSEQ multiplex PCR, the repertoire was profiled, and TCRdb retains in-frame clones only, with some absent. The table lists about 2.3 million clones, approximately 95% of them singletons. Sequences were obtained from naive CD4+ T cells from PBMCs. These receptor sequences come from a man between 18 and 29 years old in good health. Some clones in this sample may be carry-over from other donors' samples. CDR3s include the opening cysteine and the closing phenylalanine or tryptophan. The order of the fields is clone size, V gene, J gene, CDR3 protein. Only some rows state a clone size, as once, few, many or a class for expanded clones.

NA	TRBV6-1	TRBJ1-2	CASSEGWGTGRNYGYTF
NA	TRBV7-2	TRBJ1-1	CASSWVGNTEAFF
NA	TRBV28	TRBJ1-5	CASSPDSLVNNQPQHF
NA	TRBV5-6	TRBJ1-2	CASSLETGWTNYGYTF
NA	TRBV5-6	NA	CASSLTLSYEQYF
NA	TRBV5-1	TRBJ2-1	CASSLVGPNEQFF
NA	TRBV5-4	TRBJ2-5	CASSLGVETQYF
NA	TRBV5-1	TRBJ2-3	CASSSGTSGSTDTQYF
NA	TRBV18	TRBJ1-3	CASSPSRLISGNTIYF
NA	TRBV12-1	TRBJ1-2	CASSFAGQGARGYTF
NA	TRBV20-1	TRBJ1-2	CSASGGSGYTF
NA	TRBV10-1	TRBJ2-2	CASRRWGQGNTGELFF
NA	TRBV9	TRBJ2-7	CASSDGGGRPPEQYF
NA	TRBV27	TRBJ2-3	CASNFRLGSSTDTQYF
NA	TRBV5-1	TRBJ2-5	CASSFRLEGETQYF
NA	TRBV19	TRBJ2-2	CASSRTSGRGGPGELFF
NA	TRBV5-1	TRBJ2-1	CASSLSLAGYNEQFF
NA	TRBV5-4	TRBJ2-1	CASSSDRVNEQFF
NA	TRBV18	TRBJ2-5	CASSLQGPQETQYF
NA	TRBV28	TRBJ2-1	CASYSTGVNNEQFF
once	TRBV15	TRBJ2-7	CATSRDAGQRSGPYEQYF
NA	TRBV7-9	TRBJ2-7	CASSLGQGSGTEQYF
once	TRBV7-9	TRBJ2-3	CASSLVAGSRESTDTQYF
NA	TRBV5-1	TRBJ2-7	CASSVNLGTGGYEQYF
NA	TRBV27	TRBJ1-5	CASSPQRSGLVSYQPQHF
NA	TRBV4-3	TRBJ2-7	CASSQVRARTYEQYF
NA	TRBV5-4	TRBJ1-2	CASSPFMQGGYTF
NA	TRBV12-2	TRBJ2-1	CASRLGGAWTRPNEQFF
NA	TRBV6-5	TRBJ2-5	CASSYRPQETQYF
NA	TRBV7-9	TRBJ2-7	CASSFARGAEQYF
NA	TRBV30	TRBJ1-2	CAWGTALYGYTF
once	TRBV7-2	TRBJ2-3	CASSLSVFADTQYF
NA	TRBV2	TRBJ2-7	CASSEAGQGTEQYF
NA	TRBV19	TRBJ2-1	CASSIGRFNEQFF
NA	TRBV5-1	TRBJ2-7	CASSAGPPEQYF
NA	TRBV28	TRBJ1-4	CASSPSDGTGNEKLFF
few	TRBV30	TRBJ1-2	CAWYREDYGYTF
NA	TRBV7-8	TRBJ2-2	CASSLGRTGELFF
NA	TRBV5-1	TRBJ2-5	CASSPQRAKQETQYF
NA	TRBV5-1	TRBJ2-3	CASSQDRGADTQYF
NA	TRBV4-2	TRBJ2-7	CASSQYYSSSYEQYF
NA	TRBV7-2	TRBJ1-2	CASSLVQPDRNYGYTF
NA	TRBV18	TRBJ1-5	CASSLFGQGNNQPQHF
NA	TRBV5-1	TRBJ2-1	CASSSGGAQNYNEQFF
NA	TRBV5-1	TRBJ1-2	CASSFNSAHRGTYGYTF
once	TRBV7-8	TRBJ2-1	CASSLATKVEQFF
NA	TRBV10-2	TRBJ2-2	CASTLGLAGVTGELFF
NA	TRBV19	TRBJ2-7	CASKLTGQGPYEQYF
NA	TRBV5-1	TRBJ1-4	CASSLTPGTGGFSANEKLFF
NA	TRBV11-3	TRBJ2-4	CASSPDGSSVQYF
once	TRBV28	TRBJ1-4	CASTAWGQGYEKLFF
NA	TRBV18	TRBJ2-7	CASSPPSVPYEQYF
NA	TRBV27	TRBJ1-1	CASTTRAMNTEAFF
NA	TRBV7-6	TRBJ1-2	CASSPYPTGGGYGYTF